This T cell receptor beta chain was recorded in a study of blood T cells in healthy people across ages. The CDR3 sequence is 20 residues long. The germline CDR1 and CDR2 sequences are SGHTS and YDEGEE. PCR was performed a second time for about 7 to 11 cycles using a sample-barcoded 5' primer and a J-beta primer mix. Via MiXCR, TCRdb re-called the 5' RACE reads, giving one row per CDR3 protein. The sample yields roughly 720,000 distinct CDR3 sequences, about 53% seen once. Study results and caveats: The study regarded diversity estimates from one million T cells as underestimates. Measured against age, TCR beta diversity per million T cells decreased in a roughly linear manner. Higher diversity, along with more naive CD4+ cells, distinguished long-lived donors from aged donors.

As concerns this clonotype: Antigen specificity is unknown. The junction does not match germline at one end; this may be a read error.

This clonotype was obtained from an elderly man in good health. The chain couples TRBV5-8 to TRBJ2-3, with 12 bases that match TRBD2. Source material: blood. As DNA, the CDR3 is TGTGTCAGCAGCCAAAACCCCTATACTGGACTAGCGGGATACACAGATACGCAGTATTTT. Amino acids: CVSSQNPYTGLAGYTDTQYF.